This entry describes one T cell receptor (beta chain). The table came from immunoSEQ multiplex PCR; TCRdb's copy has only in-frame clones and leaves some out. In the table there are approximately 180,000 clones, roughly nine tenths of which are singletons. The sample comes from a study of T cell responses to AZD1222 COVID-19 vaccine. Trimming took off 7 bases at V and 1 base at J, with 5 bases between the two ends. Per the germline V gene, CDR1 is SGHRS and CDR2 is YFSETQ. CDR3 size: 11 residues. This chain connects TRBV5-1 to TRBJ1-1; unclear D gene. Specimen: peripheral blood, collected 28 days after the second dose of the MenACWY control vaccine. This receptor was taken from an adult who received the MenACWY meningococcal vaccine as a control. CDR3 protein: CASSRNTEAFF. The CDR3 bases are TGCGCCAGCTCTCGGAACACTGAAGCTTTCTTT.